This T cell receptor (beta chain) was documented in a study of blood T cell repertoires in COVID-19. Study-wide background: The United States, Italy and Spain provided the acute and convalescent COVID-19 samples. Nucleic acid was either cDNA or gDNA, and it came from T cells, B-cell-depleted T cells, or PBMCs.

V was pared by 1 base and J by 3 bases, with 4 bases between. Germline V lookup: CDR1 SGHVS, CDR2 FNYEAQ. The CDR3 runs 13 residues. Per the study methods: Nucleated cell number was recorded as an estimate derived from reference gene primer amplification. This table comes from immunoSEQ multiplex PCR, and its TCRdb copy is limited to in-frame clones, with some not included. V, J and clone size reflect that table, while D and trimming were determined from the DNA. The data hold around 100,000 clones, with over 75% observed a single time. The receptor was isolated from a human donor in a cohort sampled during active COVID-19. The chain joins TRBV7-6 to TRBJ1-5, with unresolved D. The sample taken for sequencing was peripheral blood. DNA for the CDR3: TGTGCCAGCAGCTTAGGGCTCAATCAGCCCCAGCATTTT. It encodes CASSLGLNQPQHF. The entire variable domain, with the rest obtained from reference TRBV7-6 and TRBJ1-5, is as follows: GAGVSQSPRYKVTKRGQDVALRCDPISGHVSLYWYRQALGQGPEFLTYFNYEAQQDKSGLPNDRFSAERPEGSISTLTIQRTEQRDSAMYRCASSLGLNQPQHFGDGTRLSIL.